The clone carrying this TCR beta chain was seen many times. Antigen unknown. RNA transcripts were the template for amplifying TCR beta CDR3 regions. An initial round of RT-PCR targeting the TCR CDR3 relied on the HTBI primer set. MiXCR, applied by TCRdb to the multiplex PCR reads, yields one record per CDR3 protein. The table has under 300,000 distinct CDR3 sequences, roughly an eighth seen once. These data originate in a study of T cells in Graves' hyperthyroidism and ophthalmopathy. From roughly 10 ml of fresh peripheral blood, PBMCs were isolated. Notes on the study in general: Ophthalmopathy, which appeared later, was predicted by the model a median around 6.5 months before onset.

Per germline, CDR1 SGHAT and CDR2 FQNNGV. With 0 bases removed from V and 7 bases from J, the gap between germline ends came to 10 bases. This CDR3 comprises 13 residues. Input material: blood. The chain uses TRBV11-2 and TRBJ2-7; D is possibly TRBD2 (5 bases). The receptor comes from a woman aged 40 to 50 with Graves' hyperthyroidism. The DNA for the CDR3 is TGTGCCAGCAGCTTAGATTTACGGAGGGAGCAGTACTTC. Amino acids: CASSLDLRREQYF. Drawing the rest from reference TRBV11-2 and TRBJ2-7, the complete variable domain is EAGVAQSPRYKIIEKRQSVAFWCNPISGHATLYWYQQILGQGPKLLIQFQNNGVVDDSQLPKDRFSAERLKGVDSTLKIQPAKLEDSAVYLCASSLDLRREQYFGPGTRLTVT.